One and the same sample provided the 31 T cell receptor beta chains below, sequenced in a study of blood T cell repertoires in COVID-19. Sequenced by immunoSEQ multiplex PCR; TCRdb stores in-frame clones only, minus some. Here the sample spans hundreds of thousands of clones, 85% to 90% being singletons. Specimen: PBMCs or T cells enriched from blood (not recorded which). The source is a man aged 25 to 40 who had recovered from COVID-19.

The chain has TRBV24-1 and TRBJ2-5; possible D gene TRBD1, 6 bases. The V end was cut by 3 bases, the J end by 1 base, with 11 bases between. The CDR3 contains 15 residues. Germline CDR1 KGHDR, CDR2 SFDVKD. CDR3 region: CATSDRRDTQETQYF. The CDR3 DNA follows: TGTGCCACCAGTGATCGACGGGACACCCAAGAGACCCAGTACTTC.

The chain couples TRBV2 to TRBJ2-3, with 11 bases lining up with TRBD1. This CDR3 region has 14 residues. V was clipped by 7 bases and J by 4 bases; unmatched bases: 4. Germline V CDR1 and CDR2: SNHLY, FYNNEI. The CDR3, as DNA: TGTGCCAGCATTCGGGACAGGGGGGCAGATACGCAGTATTTT. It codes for CASIRDRGADTQYF.

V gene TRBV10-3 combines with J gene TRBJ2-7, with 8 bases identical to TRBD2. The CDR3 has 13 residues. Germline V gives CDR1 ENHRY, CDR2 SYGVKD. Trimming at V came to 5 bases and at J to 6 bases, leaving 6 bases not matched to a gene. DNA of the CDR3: TGTGCCATCAGTCCAAGCGGGAGTACCGAGCAGTACTTC. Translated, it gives CAISPSGSTEQYF.

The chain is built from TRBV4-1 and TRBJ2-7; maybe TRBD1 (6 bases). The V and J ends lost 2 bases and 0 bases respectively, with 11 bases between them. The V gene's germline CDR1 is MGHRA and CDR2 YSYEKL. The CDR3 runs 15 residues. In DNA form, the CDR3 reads TGCGCCAGCAGCCAACGGACGGACAGCTCCTACGAGCAGTACTTC. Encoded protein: CASSQRTDSSYEQYF.

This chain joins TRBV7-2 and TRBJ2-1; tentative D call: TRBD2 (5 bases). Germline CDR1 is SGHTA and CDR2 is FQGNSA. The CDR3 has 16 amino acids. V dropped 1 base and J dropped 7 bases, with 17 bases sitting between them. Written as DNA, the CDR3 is TGTGCCAGCAGCTTAGAGGGCGGGTCCTCCTGGAATGAGCAGTTCTTC. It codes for CASSLEGGSSWNEQFF.

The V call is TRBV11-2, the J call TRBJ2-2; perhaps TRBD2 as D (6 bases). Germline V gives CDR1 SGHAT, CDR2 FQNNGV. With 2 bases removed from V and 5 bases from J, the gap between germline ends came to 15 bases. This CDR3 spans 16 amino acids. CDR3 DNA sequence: TGTGCCAGCAGCTTACGACCTAGCGTCGAGACCGGGGAGCTGTTTTTT. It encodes CASSLRPSVETGELFF.

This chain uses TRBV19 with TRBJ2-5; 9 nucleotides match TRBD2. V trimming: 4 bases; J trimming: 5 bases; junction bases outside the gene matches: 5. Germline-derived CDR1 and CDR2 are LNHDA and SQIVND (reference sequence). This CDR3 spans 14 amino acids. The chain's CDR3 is CASSRREGLETQYF. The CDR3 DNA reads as TGTGCCAGTAGTAGGCGGGAGGGCCTGGAGACCCAGTACTTC.

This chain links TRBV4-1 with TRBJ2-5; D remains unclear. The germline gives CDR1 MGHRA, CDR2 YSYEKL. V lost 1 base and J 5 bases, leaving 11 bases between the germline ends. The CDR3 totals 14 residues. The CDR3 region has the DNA TGCGCCAGCAGCCAAGGTGAGAGTGTGGAGACCCAGTACTTC. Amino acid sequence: CASSQGESVETQYF.

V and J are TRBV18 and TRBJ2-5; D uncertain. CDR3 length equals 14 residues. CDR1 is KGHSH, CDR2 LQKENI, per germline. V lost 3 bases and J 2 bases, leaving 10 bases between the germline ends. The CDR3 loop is CASSPASVQETQYF. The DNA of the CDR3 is TGTGCCAGCTCACCGGCCAGCGTACAAGAGACCCAGTACTTC.

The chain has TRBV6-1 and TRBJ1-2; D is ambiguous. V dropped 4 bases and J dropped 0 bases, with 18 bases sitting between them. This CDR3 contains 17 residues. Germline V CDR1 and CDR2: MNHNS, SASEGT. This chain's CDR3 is CASSAMAAARTNYGYTF. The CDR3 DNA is TGTGCCAGCAGTGCCATGGCGGCAGCCAGAACTAACTATGGCTACACCTTC.

The CDR3 loop is CATQLGNNEKLFF. The DNA for the CDR3 is TGTGCCACCCAACTAGGGAATAATGAAAAACTGTTTTTT. This chain joins TRBV19 and TRBJ1-4; D uncertain. CDR1 and CDR2 (germline): LNHDA, SQIVND (reference sequence). The germline V and J ends were trimmed by 10 bases and 4 bases, with 13 bases remaining between them. The CDR3 has 13 amino acids.

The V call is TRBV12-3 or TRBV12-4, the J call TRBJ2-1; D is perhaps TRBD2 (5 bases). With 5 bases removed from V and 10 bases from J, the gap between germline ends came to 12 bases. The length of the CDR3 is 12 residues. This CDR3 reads CASSPLAFEQFF. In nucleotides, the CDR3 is TGTGCCAGCAGTCCGCTAGCATTCGAGCAGTTCTTC.

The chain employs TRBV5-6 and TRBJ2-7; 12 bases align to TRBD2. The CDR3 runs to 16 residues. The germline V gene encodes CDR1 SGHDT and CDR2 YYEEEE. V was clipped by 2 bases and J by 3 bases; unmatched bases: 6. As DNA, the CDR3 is TGTGCCAGCAGCTTCCGGACTAGCGGGATTGTCTACGAGCAGTACTTC. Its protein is CASSFRTSGIVYEQYF.

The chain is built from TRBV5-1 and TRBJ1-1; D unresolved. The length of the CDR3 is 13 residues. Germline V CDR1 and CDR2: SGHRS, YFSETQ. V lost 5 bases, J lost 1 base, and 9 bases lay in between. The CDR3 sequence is CASREGSNTEAFF. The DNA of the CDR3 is TGCGCCAGCAGAGAGGGCTCGAACACTGAAGCTTTCTTT.

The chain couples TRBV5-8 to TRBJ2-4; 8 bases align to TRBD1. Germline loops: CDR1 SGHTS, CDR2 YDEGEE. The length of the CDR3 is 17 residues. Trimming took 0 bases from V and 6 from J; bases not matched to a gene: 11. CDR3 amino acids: CASSLGQGFQRRNIQYF. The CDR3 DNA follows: TGTGCCAGCAGCTTGGGACAGGGGTTTCAACGGAGAAACATTCAGTACTTC.

The CDR3 spells CASSTPRKSYEQYF. CDR3 sequence (DNA): TGTGCCAGTAGTACTCCCCGTAAATCCTACGAGCAGTACTTC. The chain employs TRBV19 and TRBJ2-7; D ambiguous. The CDR3 length is 14 residues. CDR1 is LNHDA, CDR2 SQIVND, per germline (reference sequence). The germline V and J ends were trimmed by 4 bases and 1 base, with 11 bases remaining between them.

In DNA, the CDR3 is TGCGCCAGCAGCCAAGCCCCGGGGGAAAAACTGTTTTTT. Translation: CASSQAPGEKLFF. The gene calls are TRBV4-1 and TRBJ1-4; no reliable D call. The CDR3 consists of 13 residues. In germline, CDR1 is MGHRA, CDR2 YSYEKL. V gave up 1 base and J gave up 8 bases, with 8 bases separating them.

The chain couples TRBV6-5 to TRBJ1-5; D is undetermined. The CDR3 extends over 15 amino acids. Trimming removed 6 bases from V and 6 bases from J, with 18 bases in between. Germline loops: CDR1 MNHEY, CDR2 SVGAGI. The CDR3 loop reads CASSQTRQRGQPQHF. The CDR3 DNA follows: TGTGCCAGCAGCCAAACCCGGCAACGGGGTCAGCCCCAGCATTTT.

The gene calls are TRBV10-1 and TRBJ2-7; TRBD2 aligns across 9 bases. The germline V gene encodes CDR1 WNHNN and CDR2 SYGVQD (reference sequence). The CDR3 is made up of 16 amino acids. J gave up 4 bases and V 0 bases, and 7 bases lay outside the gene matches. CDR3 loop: CASSESDSGRIYEQYF. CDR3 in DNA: TGCGCCAGCAGTGAGTCGGACAGCGGGAGGATTTACGAGCAGTACTTC.

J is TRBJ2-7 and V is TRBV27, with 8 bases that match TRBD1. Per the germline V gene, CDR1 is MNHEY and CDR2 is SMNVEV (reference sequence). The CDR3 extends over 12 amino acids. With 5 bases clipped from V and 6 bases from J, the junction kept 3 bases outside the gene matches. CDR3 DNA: TGTGCCAGCAGTGCAGGACAGGGCGAGCAGTACTTC. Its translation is CASSAGQGEQYF.

This CDR3 is CASSFDGGRFDAFF. The CDR3 DNA follows: TGTGCCAGCAGCTTTGACGGGGGGAGGTTTGATGCGTTCTTC. The chain is built from TRBV7-2 and TRBJ2-1, with TRBD2 identical over 7 bases. The germline V gene encodes CDR1 SGHTA and CDR2 FQGNSA. Trimming took 3 bases from V and 15 from J; bases not matched to a gene: 14. The CDR3 covers 14 residues.

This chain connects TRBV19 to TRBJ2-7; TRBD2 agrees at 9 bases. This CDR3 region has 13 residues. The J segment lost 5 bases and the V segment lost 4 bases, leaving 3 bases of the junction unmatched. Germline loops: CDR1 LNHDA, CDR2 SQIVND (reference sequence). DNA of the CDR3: TGTGCCAGTAGTAGGACTAGCGTCCACGAGCAGTACTTC. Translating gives CASSRTSVHEQYF. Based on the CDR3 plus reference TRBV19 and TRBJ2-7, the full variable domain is DGGITQSPKYLFRKEGQNVTLSCEQNLNHDAMYWYRQDPGQGLRLIYYSQIVNDFQKGDIAEGYSVSREKKESFPLTVTSAQKNPTAFYLCASSRTSVHEQYFGPGTRLTVT.

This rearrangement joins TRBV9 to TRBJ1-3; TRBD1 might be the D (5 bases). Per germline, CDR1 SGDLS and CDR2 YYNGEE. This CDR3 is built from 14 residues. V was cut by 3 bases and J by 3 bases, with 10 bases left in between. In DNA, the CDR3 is TGTGCCAGCAGCGCCCGAAGGGGTGGAAACACCATATATTTT. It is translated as CASSARRGGNTIYF.

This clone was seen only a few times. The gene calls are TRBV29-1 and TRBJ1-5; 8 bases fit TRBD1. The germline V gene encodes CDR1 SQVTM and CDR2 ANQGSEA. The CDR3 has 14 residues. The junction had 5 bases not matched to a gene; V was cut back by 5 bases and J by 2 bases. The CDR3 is CSVRTGSGNQPQHF. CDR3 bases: TGCAGCGTTAGGACAGGGTCGGGCAATCAGCCCCAGCATTTT.

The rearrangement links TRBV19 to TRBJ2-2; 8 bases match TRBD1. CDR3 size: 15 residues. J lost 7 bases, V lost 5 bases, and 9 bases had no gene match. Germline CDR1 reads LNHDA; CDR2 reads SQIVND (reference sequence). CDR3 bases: TGTGCCAGTAGTCTGCAGGGGGCCCGGCACGGGGAGCTGTTTTTT. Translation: CASSLQGARHGELFF.

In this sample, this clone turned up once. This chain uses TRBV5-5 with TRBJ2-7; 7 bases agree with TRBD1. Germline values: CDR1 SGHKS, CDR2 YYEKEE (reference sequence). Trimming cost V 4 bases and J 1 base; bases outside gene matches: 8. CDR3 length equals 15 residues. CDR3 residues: CASSHSDRKSYEQYF. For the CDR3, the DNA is TGTGCCAGCAGCCATTCGGACAGGAAATCCTACGAGCAGTACTTC.

CDR3 amino acids: CASSYSRDRDQPQHF. DNA for the CDR3: TGTGCCAGCAGTTACTCGAGGGACAGGGATCAGCCCCAGCATTTT. The rearrangement joins TRBV6-5 to TRBJ1-5; 9 bases are a match to TRBD1. V shed 0 bases and J 5 bases; nucleotides not matched to a gene: 2. Per the germline V gene, CDR1 is MNHEY and CDR2 is SVGAGI. The CDR3 sequence is 15 residues long.

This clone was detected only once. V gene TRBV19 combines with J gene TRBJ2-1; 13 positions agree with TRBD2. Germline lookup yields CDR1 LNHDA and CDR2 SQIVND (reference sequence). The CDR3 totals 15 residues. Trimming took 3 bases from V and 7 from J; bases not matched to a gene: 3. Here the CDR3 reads CASSMKLAGGNEQFF. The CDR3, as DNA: TGTGCCAGTAGTATGAAACTAGCGGGAGGGAATGAGCAGTTCTTC.

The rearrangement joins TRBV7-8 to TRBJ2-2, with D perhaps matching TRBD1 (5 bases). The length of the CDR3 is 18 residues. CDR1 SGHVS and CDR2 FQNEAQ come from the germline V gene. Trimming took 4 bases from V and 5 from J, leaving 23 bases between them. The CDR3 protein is CASSYYLTGAPRTGELFF. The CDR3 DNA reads TGTGCCAGCAGCTATTACCTCACAGGTGCCCCGAGGACCGGGGAGCTGTTTTTT.

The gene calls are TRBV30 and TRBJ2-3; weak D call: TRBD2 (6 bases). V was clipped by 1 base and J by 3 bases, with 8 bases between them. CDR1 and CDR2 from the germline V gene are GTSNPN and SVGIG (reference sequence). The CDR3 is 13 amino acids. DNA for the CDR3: TGTGCCTGGAGTGAGGGAGGAACAGATACGCAGTATTTT. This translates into CAWSEGGTDTQYF.

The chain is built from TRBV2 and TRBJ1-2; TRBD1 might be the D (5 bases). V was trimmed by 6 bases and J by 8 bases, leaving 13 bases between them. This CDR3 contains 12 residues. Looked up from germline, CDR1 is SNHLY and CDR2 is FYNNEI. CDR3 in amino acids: CASRVGARGYTF. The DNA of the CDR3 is TGTGCCAGCAGGGTAGGGGCGAGGGGCTACACCTTC.